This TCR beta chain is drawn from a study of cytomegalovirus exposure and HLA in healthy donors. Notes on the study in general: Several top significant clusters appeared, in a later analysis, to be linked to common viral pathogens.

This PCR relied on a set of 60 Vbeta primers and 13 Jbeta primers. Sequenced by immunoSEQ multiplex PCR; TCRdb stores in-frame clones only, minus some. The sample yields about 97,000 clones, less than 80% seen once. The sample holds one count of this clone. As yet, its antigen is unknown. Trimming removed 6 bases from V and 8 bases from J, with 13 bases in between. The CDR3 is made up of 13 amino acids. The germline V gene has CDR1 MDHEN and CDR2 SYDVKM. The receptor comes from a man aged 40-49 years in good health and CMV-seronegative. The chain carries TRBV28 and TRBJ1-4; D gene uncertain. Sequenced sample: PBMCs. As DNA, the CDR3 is TGTGCCAGCAGGATTTCGCACATCGAAAAACTGTTTTTT. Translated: CASRISHIEKLFF.